Listed below are T cell receptor beta chains from one sample, sequenced in a study of blood T cell repertoires in COVID-19. Only in-frame clones appear in the TCRdb table, and some are missing; sequencing was by immunoSEQ multiplex PCR. The profile shows about 190,000 clones, around 85% of them singletons. Sequencing was done on a sample of peripheral blood. All receptors derive from a man over 45 who had recovered from COVID-19. Both conserved end residues are part of each CDR3. The D gene is left open where the match is weak. Size tells how often a clone was seen (once, few, many) or the class of an expanded clone, and some rows leave it out.

- | TRBD2 | TRBJ2-1 | TRBV5-6 | CASSRAGGGKNEQFF | TGTGCCAGCAGCCGGGCGGGGGGCGGCAAGAATGAGCAGTTCTTC
- | TRBD1 | TRBJ1-1 | TRBV10-3 | CAISKTDRENTEAFF | TGTGCCATCAGTAAAACTGACAGGGAGAACACTGAAGCTTTCTTT
- | - | TRBJ2-7 | TRBV13 | CASSFEADSYEQYF | TGTGCCAGCAGCTTTGAAGCGGACTCCTACGAGCAGTACTTC
- | - | TRBJ2-7 | TRBV19 | CASSEGAYEQYF | TGTGCCAGTAGCGAGGGAGCTTACGAGCAGTACTTC
- | TRBD1 | TRBJ2-1 | TRBV7-3 | CASSVGTGEYNEQFF | TGTGCCAGCAGCGTCGGGACAGGGGAGTACAATGAGCAGTTCTTC
- | TRBD1 | TRBJ2-7 | TRBV10-3 | CAITQTGAEQYF | TGTGCCATCACCCAGACAGGGGCCGAGCAGTACTTC
- | TRBD2 | TRBJ2-5 | TRBV27 | CASSLAGGFQETQYF | TGTGCCAGCAGTTTAGCGGGAGGTTTCCAAGAGACCCAGTACTTC
- | TRBD1 | TRBJ1-5 | TRBV6-5 | CASRAGAGGDQPQHF | TGTGCCAGCAGAGCGGGCGCAGGGGGCGATCAGCCCCAGCATTTT
- | - | TRBJ2-1 | TRBV18 | CASSPSGISYNEQFF | TGTGCCAGCTCACCAAGCGGAATCTCCTACAATGAGCAGTTCTTC
- | TRBD2 | TRBJ2-1 | TRBV11-3 | CASSLDSGGIGPSKQFF | TGTGCCAGCAGCTTAGACTCCGGGGGGATCGGTCCTTCCAAGCAGTTCTTC
- | - | TRBJ2-7 | TRBV27 | CASSFNRFSYEQYF | TGTGCCAGCAGTTTTAACAGATTCTCCTACGAGCAGTACTTC
- | - | TRBJ2-7 | TRBV19 | CASSIGGGFYEQYF | TGTGCCAGTAGTATAGGCGGGGGCTTCTACGAGCAGTACTTC
- | - | TRBJ2-4 | TRBV3-1/TRBV3-2 | CASSRPYASRDIQYF | TGTGCCAGCAGCCGACCCTATGCGTCACGGGACATTCAGTACTTC
- | TRBD2 | TRBJ2-3 | TRBV9 | CASSALTSGTTDTQYF | TGTGCCAGCAGCGCCCTGACTAGCGGGACAACAGATACGCAGTATTTT
few | - | TRBJ2-3 | TRBV7-6 | CASSEEVGGTQYF | TGTGCCAGCAGCGAAGAGGTCGGGGGTACGCAGTATTTT
once | TRBD2 | TRBJ2-7 | TRBV28 | CASSLGLASGRSEQYF | TGTGCCAGCAGTTTAGGTCTGGCTAGCGGGAGGAGTGAGCAGTACTTC
- | - | TRBJ2-7 | TRBV5-1 | CASSLAPGMREQYF | TGCGCCAGCAGCTTGGCTCCGGGGATGAGGGAGCAGTACTTC
- | - | TRBJ1-5 | TRBV2 | CASSHYSGDYSNQPQHF | TGTGCCAGCAGTCACTATAGCGGGGATTATAGCAATCAGCCCCAGCATTTT
few | - | TRBJ1-2 | TRBV28 | CASSTGNYGYTF | TGTGCCAGCAGTACAGGGAACTATGGCTACACCTTC
- | - | TRBJ1-4 | TRBV30 | CAWSAPWGATNEKLFF | TGTGCCTGGAGTGCCCCGTGGGGAGCAACTAATGAAAAACTGTTTTTT
- | TRBD2 | TRBJ2-1 | TRBV19 | CASSTWTSGMGYNEQFF | TGTGCCAGTAGTACATGGACTAGCGGGATGGGCTACAATGAGCAGTTCTTC
- | - | TRBJ1-5 | TRBV11-3 | CASSSKEVESPEGNQPQHF | TGTGCCAGCAGCTCAAAAGAAGTCGAGTCCCCAGAGGGCAATCAGCCCCAGCATTTT
many | - | TRBJ1-3 | TRBV3-1/TRBV3-2 | CASSQGFTGFFSGNTIYF | TGTGCCAGCAGCCAAGGTTTTACAGGGTTTTTCTCTGGAAACACCATATATTTT
- | TRBD1 | TRBJ1-6 | TRBV9 | CASSVGQGDSPLHF | TGTGCCAGCAGCGTAGGGCAGGGGGATTCACCCCTCCACTTT
- | - | TRBJ2-3 | TRBV29-1 | CSSSRTASTDTQYF | TGCAGCTCCTCCCGGACAGCTAGCACAGATACGCAGTATTTT
once | - | TRBJ2-3 | TRBV11-3 | CASSYSGGGTDTQYF | TGTGCCAGCAGTTATAGCGGAGGGGGCACAGATACGCAGTATTTT
once | - | TRBJ2-5 | TRBV9 | CASSVGGGGETQYF | TGTGCCAGCAGCGTAGGCGGAGGTGGGGAGACCCAGTACTTC
- | - | TRBJ2-1 | TRBV5-1 | CASSLRDNYNEQFF | TGCGCCAGCAGCTTGAGGGACAACTACAATGAGCAGTTCTTC
- | TRBD2 | TRBJ2-5 | TRBV11-2 | CASSLKGLAGGTQYF | TGTGCCAGCAGCTTAAAGGGGCTAGCGGGGGGGACCCAGTACTTC
- | - | TRBJ1-2 | TRBV21-1 | CASSKTGQGAYGYTF | TGTGCCAGCAGCAAGACGGGACAGGGGGCCTATGGCTACACCTTC
once | - | TRBJ1-1 | TRBV12-3/TRBV12-4 | CASRPPGGRWRFF | TGTGCCAGCCGTCCACCTGGTGGCAGGTGGCGATTCTTT
- | - | TRBJ2-7 | TRBV7-9 | CASSLPPVSYEQYF | TGTGCCAGCAGCTTACCGCCGGTCTCCTACGAGCAGTACTTC
- | TRBD2 | TRBJ2-1 | TRBV9 | CASSGRGLAGGRNEQFF | TGTGCCAGCAGCGGTAGGGGTTTGGCGGGAGGGAGGAATGAGCAGTTCTTC
- | - | TRBJ2-5 | TRBV20-1 | CSARVQETQYF | TGCAGTGCTAGAGTACAAGAGACCCAGTACTTC
- | - | TRBJ1-1 | TRBV14 | CASSPGLPTEAFF | TGTGCCAGCAGCCCGGGACTTCCGACTGAAGCTTTCTTT
few | TRBD2 | TRBJ2-2 | TRBV27 | CASSLSLAGLLTGELFF | TGTGCCAGCAGTTTGTCTCTAGCGGGCCTCCTGACCGGGGAGCTGTTTTTT
- | - | TRBJ2-2 | TRBV19 | CASSIAAGEATGELFF | TGTGCCAGTAGTATCGCGGCAGGGGAAGCAACCGGGGAGCTGTTTTTT
- | TRBD2 | TRBJ2-1 | TRBV27 | CASSLRGTTAEQFF | TGTGCCAGCAGTTTGCGGGGGACGACCGCTGAGCAGTTCTTC
few | TRBD1 | TRBJ1-2 | TRBV27 | CASSWGQGNYGYTF | TGTGCCAGCAGTTGGGGACAGGGTAACTATGGCTACACCTTC
- | - | TRBJ2-7 | TRBV6-5 | CASSYSTGHTSRQYF | TGTGCCAGCAGTTACTCGACCGGACATACCTCACGGCAGTACTTC
- | - | TRBJ1-2 | TRBV20-1 | CSAFPGFGYTF | TGCAGTGCTTTTCCAGGGTTTGGCTACACCTTC